This entry is about one T cell receptor beta chain. Its binding antigen is unknown. There are no base qualities to consult, and no much larger clone falls within one base. The sample belongs to a study of T-cell reconstitution after alpha-beta-depleted transplantation in children (dated by TCRdb to about 2016). Study-wide context: Using TCR repertoire profiling, the study quantitatively followed how T-cell immune reconstitution unfolded in children after TCRalphabeta/CD19-depleted allogeneic hematopoietic cell transplantation.

The V end gives up 5 bases and the J end 4 bases, leaving 9 bases in the junction not matched to a gene. Per the germline V gene (reference sequence), DFQATT is the CDR1 and SNEGSKA is the CDR2. The CDR3 covers 15 residues, taking in both the cysteine and the phenylalanine. The retained sequence is limited to the CDR3, 45 bases, with the frame set at the first base. Receptor libraries were prepared by PCR. TCRdb records Illumina HiSeq 2500 as the sequencer. Molecular barcoding was employed in the preparation of TCR libraries, with unique molecular identifiers being used to normalize TCRbeta repertoire quantification. Using fastp at Q25 and MiXCR, TCRdb reprocessed the public reads and kept productive beta chains. Rows are unified per CDR3 protein, each entry keeping the most common DNA and genes. In all, the sample holds about 400,000 distinct CDR3 sequences, and roughly 21% of those were seen once. The ten largest clones capture 3.8% of the sample.

The source was PBMCs from the stem cell graft donor, collected from the stem cell graft. The TCR was taken from a human donor who donated a stem cell graft to a child with acute myeloid leukemia. Rearrangement joined TRBV20-1 to TRBJ2-5, with 11 central nucleotides matching TRBD2. The sequence in DNA is TGCAGTGCTGTAGCACTAGCGGGAGTGGGAGAGACCCAGTACTTC. Its protein reads: CSAVALAGVGETQYF.